A single sample is the source of the 30 T cell receptor beta chains below, sequenced in a study of graft-versus-host responses after intestinal transplantation. No antigen has been identified for these receptors. The table came from immunoSEQ multiplex PCR; TCRdb's copy has only in-frame clones and leaves some out. The sample lists 140,000 or so clones, around nine tenths occurring once. The sample here was unstimulated CD4+ T cells sorted from spleen or lymph node cells, taken before intestinal transplant. These TCRs come from a human donor who received an intestinal transplant.

This chain joins TRBV6-1 and TRBJ2-7; 11 bases are a match to TRBD1. CDR1 MNHNS and CDR2 SASEGT come from the germline V gene. The length of the CDR3 is 14 residues. The junction had 3 bases not matched to a gene; V was cut back by 5 bases and J by 3 bases. The CDR3: CASSSGTGGYEQYF. For the CDR3, the DNA is TGTGCCAGCAGTTCCGGGACAGGGGGCTACGAGCAGTACTTC.

This clone was seen only a few times. This rearrangement joins TRBV10-3 to TRBJ2-1; no definite D call. This CDR3 has 17 residues. V lost 1 base to trimming and J lost 4 bases, with 17 bases between them. The V gene's germline CDR1 is ENHRY and CDR2 SYGVKD. The CDR3 sequence: CAISEYSAFAVYNEQFF. The DNA of the CDR3 is TGTGCCATCAGTGAGTACTCGGCGTTTGCAGTTTACAATGAGCAGTTCTTC.

The CDR3 here is CASSFRTSGVDNEQFF. The CDR3 nucleotides read TGCGCCAGCAGCTTTCGGACTAGCGGGGTTGACAATGAGCAGTTCTTC. The V call is TRBV5-1, the J call TRBJ2-1, with TRBD2 matching 12 bases. Germline CDR1 reads SGHRS; CDR2 reads YFSETQ. The CDR3 is made up of 16 amino acids. V gave up 2 bases and J gave up 5 bases; unmatched junction bases: 5. Supplemented by reference TRBV5-1 and TRBJ2-1, the full variable domain reads KAGVTQTPRYLIKTRGQQVTLSCSPISGHRSVSWYQQTPGQGLQFLFEYFSETQRNKGNFPGRFSGRQFSNSRSEMNVSTLELGDSALYLCASSFRTSGVDNEQFFGPGTRLTVL.

The rearrangement uses TRBV6-1 and TRBJ2-5; D is unclear. Trimming shortened V by 4 bases and J by 3 bases, and 18 bases separated the two germline ends. CDR1 is MNHNS and CDR2 is SASEGT in the germline V gene. This CDR3 region has 16 residues. The DNA for the CDR3 is TGTGCCAGCAGTGTATTATTCGGCGCTGATAAAGAGACCCAGTACTTC. The encoded protein is CASSVLFGADKETQYF.

This clone was counted a single time. The gene calls are TRBV25-1 and TRBJ2-1; D perhaps matches TRBD1 (7 bases). There are 13 residues in the CDR3. With 4 bases removed from V and 6 bases from J, the gap between germline ends came to 10 bases. Per germline, CDR1 MGHDK and CDR2 SYGVNS. As DNA, the CDR3 is TGTGCCAGCAGTGTCCAGGGGGGCAATGAGCAGTTCTTC. Protein: CASSVQGGNEQFF.

This chain uses TRBV19 with TRBJ2-7; the match to TRBD2 covers 7 bases. J was trimmed by 0 bases and V by 4 bases; bases with no gene match: 6. Germline CDR1 is LNHDA and CDR2 is SQIVND (reference sequence). CDR3 length equals 15 residues. This CDR3 is CASSTTSAFSYEQYF. CDR3 DNA sequence: TGTGCCAGTAGTACCACTAGCGCCTTCTCCTACGAGCAGTACTTC. The whole variable domain, remainder taken from reference TRBV19 and TRBJ2-7, is DGGITQSPKYLFRKEGQNVTLSCEQNLNHDAMYWYRQDPGQGLRLIYYSQIVNDFQKGDIAEGYSVSREKKESFPLTVTSAQKNPTAFYLCASSTTSAFSYEQYFGPGTRLTVT.

The chain uses TRBV4-1 and TRBJ2-1; the D is unclear. The ends were cut back, 0 bases at V and 0 bases at J, with 12 bases in the middle. CDR3 length equals 17 residues. Germline CDR1 MGHRA, CDR2 YSYEKL. The CDR3 sequence: CASSQEDISSSYNEQFF. CDR3 in DNA: TGCGCCAGCAGCCAAGAAGACATCTCGAGCTCCTACAATGAGCAGTTCTTC.

The genes are TRBV28 and TRBJ2-3, with 8 positions matching TRBD1. Germline loops: CDR1 MDHEN, CDR2 SYDVKM. V shed 8 bases and J 1 base; nucleotides not matched to a gene: 2. This CDR3 has 13 residues. The CDR3 DNA follows: TGTGCCAGCGGACAGGGAGGCACAGATACGCAGTATTTT. Protein sequence: CASGQGGTDTQYF.

The chain recombines TRBV7-9 with TRBJ2-1; D could derive from TRBD1 or TRBD2 (5 bases each). The V gene's germline CDR1 is SEHNR and CDR2 FQNEAQ (reference sequence). V was clipped by 4 bases and J by 0 bases, with 13 bases between them. The CDR3 length is 16 residues. The CDR3 coding sequence is TGTGCCAGCAGCTCCGGGGCTATCAGCTCCTACAATGAGCAGTTCTTC. Protein product: CASSSGAISSYNEQFF.

The chain links TRBV10-1 to TRBJ1-1; no firm D call. Trimming pared 3 bases from V and 2 bases from J, leaving 1 base between. There are 11 residues in the CDR3. The germline V gene encodes CDR1 WNHNN and CDR2 SYGVQD (reference sequence). CDR3 nucleotide sequence: TGCGCCAGCAGTGACAACACTGAAGCTTTCTTT. It codes for CASSDNTEAFF.

V and J are TRBV6-1 and TRBJ2-2; D gene unclear. CDR1 and CDR2 from the germline V gene are MNHNS and SASEGT. This CDR3 is 12 amino acids long. Trimming left V 7 bases short and J 7 bases short, with 10 bases between. This CDR3 reads CASMFGIGELFF. The CDR3 DNA sequence: TGTGCCAGCATGTTCGGAATCGGGGAGCTGTTTTTT.

V is TRBV9 and J is TRBJ2-2; 12 bases line up with TRBD2. Germline V gives CDR1 SGDLS, CDR2 YYNGEE. The CDR3 is 15 amino acids. After removal of 1 base from V and 6 bases from J, the junction contained 1 base not matched to a gene. The CDR3 spells CASSVLAGGPGELFF. The CDR3 DNA reads as TGTGCCAGCAGCGTACTAGCGGGAGGGCCCGGGGAGCTGTTTTTT.

This clone has just one count. The chain couples TRBV5-1 to TRBJ2-1; TRBD1 might be the D (7 bases). Germline loops: CDR1 SGHRS, CDR2 YFSETQ. The CDR3 spans 15 residues. Trimming took 3 bases from V and 4 from J, leaving 14 bases between them. The CDR3 DNA follows: TGCGCCAGCAGCTCCCAGGGGGACTTTTACAATGAGCAGTTCTTC. Protein: CASSSQGDFYNEQFF.

V usage is TRBV28 and J usage is TRBJ2-7; D possibly matches TRBD1 or TRBD2 (5 bases each). CDR3 size: 14 residues. From germline, CDR1 is MDHEN and CDR2 SYDVKM. The germline V and J ends were trimmed by 7 bases and 3 bases, with 16 bases remaining between them. CDR3 nucleotide sequence: TGTGCCAGCAATCTGGCAGGGACCAGCTACGAGCAGTACTTC. Its translation: CASNLAGTSYEQYF.

This clone was recorded once. This chain links TRBV20-1 with TRBJ2-2, with D possibly being TRBD1 (5 bases). This CDR3 spans 11 amino acids. In germline, CDR1 is DFQATT, CDR2 SNEGSKA (reference sequence). The germline V and J ends were trimmed by 6 bases and 7 bases, with 9 bases remaining between them. CDR3 DNA sequence: TGCAGTGCCCAAAGGGGCGGGGAGCTGTTTTTT. This gives the protein CSAQRGGELFF.

Regarding this clone: The identical CDR3 is also encoded by other nucleotide sequences in the sample. The rearrangement links TRBV6-6 to TRBJ2-5, with D hard to call. The V gene lost 0 bases and the J gene lost 4 bases, with 3 bases spanning the gap. The CDR3 loop spans 12 amino acids. CDR1 is MNHNY and CDR2 is SVGAGI in the germline V gene (reference sequence). The CDR3 spells CASSYSGETQYF. The CDR3 DNA reads TGTGCCAGCAGTTACTCCGGAGAGACCCAGTACTTC.

The rearrangement links TRBV2 to TRBJ2-6, with 7 bases matching TRBD1. The V gene end was trimmed by 6 bases and the J gene end by 4 bases; junction bases not matched to a gene: 6. Per the germline V gene, CDR1 is SNHLY and CDR2 is FYNNEI. This CDR3 is built from 15 residues. CDR3 region: CASRREGQGANVLTF. CDR3 nucleotides: TGTGCCAGCAGGAGAGAGGGACAGGGGGCCAACGTCCTGACTTTC.

The chain uses TRBV19 and TRBJ1-5; D is perhaps TRBD1 (5 bases). This CDR3 has 13 residues. Trimming cost V 6 bases and J 6 bases, with 12 bases left between them. CDR1 LNHDA and CDR2 SQIVND come from the germline V gene (reference sequence). In DNA form, the CDR3 reads TGTGCCAGTAGGGGGGGGTCTGTTCAGCCCCAGCATTTT. Protein sequence: CASRGGSVQPQHF. The complete variable domain, with remaining parts taken from reference TRBV19 and TRBJ1-5, reads DGGITQSPKYLFRKEGQNVTLSCEQNLNHDAMYWYRQDPGQGLRLIYYSQIVNDFQKGDIAEGYSVSREKKESFPLTVTSAQKNPTAFYLCASRGGSVQPQHFGDGTRLSIL.

CDR3 DNA: TGTGCCAGCAGCTTGGACAGGGGAACCTACGAGCAGTACTTC. Its protein product is CASSLDRGTYEQYF. The chain couples TRBV5-6 to TRBJ2-7, with TRBD1 identical over 7 bases. Losses at the gene ends were 0 bases for V and 2 bases for J; bases not matched to a gene: 2. The CDR3 loop spans 14 amino acids. Germline-derived CDR1 and CDR2 are SGHDT and YYEEEE.

J is TRBJ2-1 and V is TRBV4-2; 10 bases match TRBD2. J was trimmed by 7 bases and V by 0 bases; bases with no gene match: 9. Germline values: CDR1 LGHNA, CDR2 YNFKEQ. CDR3 size: 17 residues. This chain's CDR3 is CASSQDWSSGRKNEQFF. The CDR3 bases are TGTGCCAGCAGCCAAGATTGGAGTAGCGGGAGGAAGAATGAGCAGTTCTTC.

The chain joins TRBV11-2 to TRBJ2-7; D is possibly TRBD1 or TRBD2 (5 bases each). Trimming stripped 6 bases from V and 5 bases from J, with 20 bases between. CDR3 length: 15 residues. Germline V gene lookup returns CDR1 SGHAT and CDR2 FQNNGV. The CDR3: CASRGVGLGRDEQYF. The CDR3 DNA follows: TGTGCCAGCAGAGGGGTAGGACTTGGTAGGGACGAGCAGTACTTC. Based on the CDR3 plus reference TRBV11-2 and TRBJ2-7, the full variable domain is EAGVAQSPRYKIIEKRQSVAFWCNPISGHATLYWYQQILGQGPKLLIQFQNNGVVDDSQLPKDRFSAERLKGVDSTLKIQPAKLEDSAVYLCASRGVGLGRDEQYFGPGTRLTVT.

V and J are TRBV7-2 and TRBJ2-7, with TRBD2 as a possible D gene (5 bases). The CDR3 sequence is 14 residues long. Germline V gene data show CDR1 as SGHTA and CDR2 as FQGNSA. V was shortened by 3 bases and J by 0 bases, with 9 bases between the two germline ends. CDR3 protein: CASSFRTSSYEQYF. CDR3 coding DNA: TGTGCCAGCAGCTTCCGGACTTCCTCCTACGAGCAGTACTTC.

The CDR3 DNA reads TGTGCCTGGAGTGTTTACAGGGGAGCAGAGACCCAGTACTTC. Translation gives CAWSVYRGAETQYF. The J gene is TRBJ2-5, the V gene TRBV30; 7 bases are shared with TRBD1. The germline V gene has CDR1 GTSNPN and CDR2 SVGIG (reference sequence). This CDR3 has 14 residues. J gave up 4 bases and V 0 bases, and 5 bases lay outside the gene matches.

V is TRBV5-4 and J is TRBJ2-4; D is perhaps TRBD2 (6 bases). V dropped 3 bases and J dropped 0 bases, with 7 bases sitting between them. There are 14 residues in the CDR3. CDR1 and CDR2 from the germline V gene are SGHNT and YYREEE (reference sequence). CDR3 DNA: TGTGCCAGCAGCTCAGCGGGAGCCAAAAACATTCAGTACTTC. Translation gives CASSSAGAKNIQYF.

This clone was detected a few times. The genes are TRBV13 and TRBJ2-7; D is possibly TRBD1 (5 bases). There are 14 residues in the CDR3. Trimming removed 10 bases at V and 4 bases at J, with 20 bases between. Germline loops: CDR1 PRHDT, CDR2 FYEKMQ (reference sequence). Written as DNA, the CDR3 is TGTGCCACACTTCGATGGGGCCTGGGGTACGAGCAGTACTTC. This gives the protein CATLRWGLGYEQYF.

The chain couples TRBV28 to TRBJ1-5; D gene ambiguous. The germline V and J ends were trimmed by 7 bases and 7 bases, with 20 bases remaining between them. The germline V gene has CDR1 MDHEN and CDR2 SYDVKM. The CDR3 has 15 amino acids. CDR3 nucleotides: TGTGCCAGCACCGGGGAGGGAGGGCTGAGCCAGCCCCAGCATTTT. It translates to CASTGEGGLSQPQHF.

For this clone: Because it lacks the conserved phenylalanine or tryptophan at the end, this CDR3 is likely a read error. The chain carries TRBV6-1 and TRBJ2-7; unclear D gene. Germline CDR1 MNHNS, CDR2 SASEGT. V gave up 0 bases and J gave up 3 bases, with 6 bases separating them. The length of the CDR3 is 13 residues. CDR3 sequence reads: CASSEADGYEQYL. The CDR3 DNA reads TGTGCCAGCAGTGAAGCGGACGGCTACGAGCAGTACCTC.

This clone appeared a single time. The V call is TRBV27, the J call TRBJ2-3; the match to TRBD2 covers 13 bases. J gave up 4 bases and V 4 bases, and 11 bases lay outside the gene matches. The CDR3 loop spans 18 amino acids. CDR1 MNHEY and CDR2 SMNVEV come from the germline V gene (reference sequence). In DNA form, the CDR3 reads TGTGCCAGCAGTTCTATCGCTGGACTAGCGGGAGAATCAGATACGCAGTATTTT. Its protein is CASSSIAGLAGESDTQYF.

This clone was seen only once. The chain has TRBV11-1 and TRBJ2-7; D gene uncertain. The CDR3 has 14 residues. V was cut by 1 base and J by 5 bases, with 12 bases left in between. CDR1 is SGHAT, CDR2 FQDESV, per germline (reference sequence). The CDR3 DNA is TGTGCCAGCAGCTTAGATCCAGGCCGGGACGAGCAGTACTTC. It translates to CASSLDPGRDEQYF. The variable domain in full, completed from reference TRBV11-1 and TRBJ2-7, reads EAEVAQSPRYKITEKSQAVAFWCDPISGHATLYWYRQILGQGPELLVQFQDESVVDDSQLPKDRFSAERLKGVDSTLKIQPAELGDSAMYLCASSLDPGRDEQYFGPGTRLTVT.

This clone was recorded a few times. The gene calls are TRBV7-9 and TRBJ1-1; perhaps TRBD1 as D (5 bases). CDR1 is SEHNR and CDR2 is FQNEAQ in the germline V gene (reference sequence). The V end lost 5 bases, the J end lost 3 bases, and 16 bases lay between the germline ends. The CDR3 contains 15 residues. CDR3 sequence (DNA): TGTGCCAGCAGCCATATTTGGGGGGAGGACACTGAAGCTTTCTTT. This encodes CASSHIWGEDTEAFF.